The 30 T cell receptor beta chains below come from one sample, sequenced in a study of T cells after yellow fever vaccination. TCRdb re-derived calls from the 5' RACE reads in MiXCR, one entry per CDR3 protein. The table lists 450,000 to 550,000 distinct CDR3 sequences, just over 20% of them singletons, with roughly 16% in the top ten. Specimen: PBMCs, collected approximately 22 days after the first yellow fever vaccination. The source of these receptors is a man aged 18 to 30 who received the YFV17D yellow fever vaccine.

This clonotype has more than one count but fewer than ten. This chain joins TRBV7-8 and TRBJ1-3; D call uncertain. V was trimmed by 2 bases and J by 0 bases, leaving 5 bases between them. Germline-derived CDR1 and CDR2 are SGHVS and FQNEAQ. CDR3 length: 14 amino acids. CDR3 protein: CASSLKGSGNTIYF. In DNA form, the CDR3 reads TGTGCCAGCAGCTTAAAGGGCTCTGGAAACACCATATATTTT.

This clonotype has just a few counts. The J gene is TRBJ2-5, the V gene TRBV7-2; 7 bases are shared with TRBD2. The CDR3 consists of 12 residues. V was pared by 5 bases and J by 14 bases, with 11 bases of the junction left unmatched. CDR1 and CDR2 (germline): SGHTA, FQGNSA. For the CDR3, the DNA is TGTGCCAGCAGCGTACTGACTAGCAACGCTTACTTC. As protein: CASSVLTSNAYF.

The V and J genes are TRBV23-1 and TRBJ2-5; D remains unclear. TRBV23-1 is an open reading frame, and its role is uncertain. The V gene lost 3 bases and the J gene lost 4 bases, with 15 bases spanning the gap. This CDR3 spans 15 amino acids. The CDR3 coding sequence is TGCGCCAGCAGTCAGCAGCTGCGCCCTGCAGAGACCCAGTACTTC. Translated, it gives CASSQQLRPAETQYF.

This clonotype was observed a handful of times. The CDR3, as DNA: TGCAGTGCTAGAAGTAGGGCTAGCGGGGGCCTGTACACAGATACGCAGTATTTT. It specifies CSARSRASGGLYTDTQYF. The chain joins TRBV20-1 to TRBJ2-3; 10 nucleotides match TRBD2. CDR1 is DFQATT and CDR2 is SNEGSKA in the germline V gene (reference sequence). This CDR3 has 18 amino acids. V lost 2 bases and J lost 2; bases outside the gene matches: 13.

The chain uses TRBV11-1 and TRBJ2-1; 12 bases match TRBD2. V was clipped by 5 bases and J by 1 base; unmatched bases: 12. Germline V lookup: CDR1 SGHAT, CDR2 FQDESV (reference sequence). This CDR3 contains 19 residues. Written as DNA, the CDR3 is TGTGCCAGCAGCGCCCGGGGGCTAGCGGGGGGGCGGTCCTACAATGAGCAGTTCTTC. This codes for CASSARGLAGGRSYNEQFF.

The chain is built from TRBV7-9 and TRBJ1-1, with D tentatively TRBD1 (5 bases). Trimming removed 1 base at V and 1 base at J, with 13 bases between. Germline V gives CDR1 SEHNR, CDR2 FQNEAQ (reference sequence). The CDR3 totals 16 residues. This chain's CDR3 is CASSLGLWGRNTEAFF. CDR3 nucleotide sequence: TGTGCCAGCAGCTTAGGACTCTGGGGCCGGAACACTGAAGCTTTCTTT.

The chain employs TRBV9 and TRBJ2-7; D is unclear. V was cut by 9 bases and J by 2 bases, with 3 bases left in between. Per germline, CDR1 SGDLS and CDR2 YYNGEE. CDR3 length: 9 residues. In nucleotides, the CDR3 is TGTGCCAACACCTACGAGCAGTACGTC. As protein: CANTYEQYV.

This clonotype was counted between two and nine times. The chain uses TRBV12-3 or TRBV12-4 and TRBJ1-5; tentative D call: TRBD1 (5 bases). Trimming took 4 bases from V and 2 from J, leaving 9 bases between them. The CDR3 has 14 residues. The CDR3: CASSSLGGNQPQHF. The CDR3 DNA reads TGTGCCAGCAGTTCCCTGGGGGGCAATCAGCCCCAGCATTTT.

CDR3 nucleotide sequence: TGTGCCAGCAGTTCGATCGACAGGGGAAGCCCTGTC. Translation gives CASSSIDRGSPV. The chain uses TRBV28 and TRBJ2-7; TRBD1 agrees at 8 bases. The CDR3 covers 12 residues. The germline CDR1 and CDR2 sequences are MDHEN and SYDVKM.

J is TRBJ2-7 and V is TRBV20-1; the match to TRBD1 covers 8 bases. Germline V gives CDR1 DFQATT, CDR2 SNEGSKA (reference sequence). The length of the CDR3 is 13 residues. V dropped 6 bases and J dropped 2; count of bases not matched to a gene: 6. The CDR3 region has the DNA TGCAGTGCCCGGGACAGGCGCACCTACGAGCAGTACTTC. Protein product: CSARDRRTYEQYF.

This chain joins TRBV24-1 and TRBJ2-3, with 7 bases that match TRBD2. This CDR3 spans 15 amino acids. Trimming at V came to 5 bases and at J to 4 bases, leaving 8 bases not matched to a gene. CDR1 KGHDR and CDR2 SFDVKD come from the germline V gene. CDR3 sequence (DNA): TGTGCCACCAGTGCCTCCCAGGGAGGGGCAGATACGCAGTATTTT. Translation: CATSASQGGADTQYF.

The table lists this clonotype with a few counts. CDR3 region: CASSLVGRGDNEQFF. Here the CDR3 DNA reads TGCGCCAGCAGCTTGGTTGGGCGGGGGGACAATGAGCAGTTCTTC. The rearrangement joins TRBV5-1 to TRBJ2-1; 8 nucleotides agree with TRBD2. The junction had 4 bases not matched to a gene; V was cut back by 0 bases and J by 5 bases. The length of the CDR3 is 15 residues. In germline, CDR1 is SGHRS, CDR2 YFSETQ. Combining the CDR3 with reference TRBV5-1 and TRBJ2-1 gives the whole variable domain KAGVTQTPRYLIKTRGQQVTLSCSPISGHRSVSWYQQTPGQGLQFLFEYFSETQRNKGNFPGRFSGRQFSNSRSEMNVSTLELGDSALYLCASSLVGRGDNEQFFGPGTRLTVL.

The rearrangement links TRBV6-5 to TRBJ2-3; 9 nucleotides line up with TRBD1. CDR1 MNHEY and CDR2 SVGAGI come from the germline V gene. The CDR3 is 15 residues long. The V and J ends lost 4 bases and 6 bases, in that order; junction bases with no gene match: 8. The CDR3 loop is CASSSRDREVDTQYF. CDR3 nucleotides: TGTGCCAGCAGTTCCCGGGACAGGGAGGTGGATACGCAGTATTTT.

This clonotype was found many times. The V call is TRBV5-1, the J call TRBJ2-3; 12 bases are shared with TRBD2. The CDR3 runs to 15 residues. Losses at the gene ends were 7 bases for V and 2 bases for J; bases not matched to a gene: 5. Per germline, CDR1 SGHRS and CDR2 YFSETQ. The CDR3: CASARLAGDTDTQYF. CDR3 sequence (DNA): TGCGCCAGCGCCCGACTAGCGGGAGACACAGATACGCAGTATTTT.

This clonotype was recorded a few times. V and J are TRBV7-6 and TRBJ1-1, with 7 bases aligning to TRBD1. After removal of 1 base from V and 4 bases from J, the junction contained 9 bases not matched to a gene. The germline gives CDR1 SGHVS, CDR2 FNYEAQ. CDR3 size: 16 residues. CDR3: CASSLGSSGGSTEAFF. The CDR3 DNA reads as TGTGCCAGCAGCTTAGGATCGTCAGGGGGGAGCACTGAAGCTTTCTTT. Complete variable domain (other parts from reference TRBV7-6 and TRBJ1-1): GAGVSQSPRYKVTKRGQDVALRCDPISGHVSLYWYRQALGQGPEFLTYFNYEAQQDKSGLPNDRFSAERPEGSISTLTIQRTEQRDSAMYRCASSLGSSGGSTEAFFGQGTRLTVV.

The rearrangement links TRBV5-1 to TRBJ2-3; 9 positions agree with TRBD1. V shed 3 bases, J shed 3 bases, and the junction held 5 bases outside the gene matches. The CDR3 is made up of 15 amino acids. Germline lookup yields CDR1 SGHRS and CDR2 YFSETQ. CDR3 nucleotide sequence: TGCGCCAGCAGCTGGGCGACAGGGGGGACAGATACGCAGTATTTT. Protein: CASSWATGGTDTQYF.

The chain employs TRBV3-1 and TRBJ2-7; D is perhaps TRBD2 (5 bases). Germline assignment: CDR1 LGHDT and CDR2 YNNKEL (reference sequence). The CDR3 has 17 residues. Trimming pared 3 bases from V and 3 bases from J, leaving 21 bases between. CDR3 coding DNA: TGTGCCAGCAGCCATTCATCGCTCGGCGAGGGAAGCTACGAGCAGTACGTC. Its translation is CASSHSSLGEGSYEQYV.

This clonotype appeared a few times. The chain couples TRBV6-2 or TRBV6-3 to TRBJ1-2, with a tentative D call TRBD1 (6 bases). The V end was cut by 5 bases, the J end by 4 bases, with 11 bases between. CDR3 length: 13 residues. The V gene's germline CDR1 is MNHEY and CDR2 SVGEGT. CDR3 residues: CASSIQGPYGYTF. In nucleotides, the CDR3 is TGTGCCAGCAGTATACAGGGACCCTATGGCTACACCTTC.

At least ten counts were recorded for this clonotype. The rearrangement links TRBV6-4 to TRBJ2-2, with 8 bases lining up with TRBD1. From germline, CDR1 is MRHNA and CDR2 SNTAGT. The trim removed 6 bases at V and 6 bases at J, leaving 12 bases unmatched. CDR3 length: 16 amino acids. The CDR3 sequence: CASSETPGQGSGELFF. The CDR3 nucleotides are TGTGCCAGCAGCGAAACCCCCGGACAGGGATCCGGGGAGCTGTTTTTT.

The CDR3, as DNA: TGTGCCAGCTCGCACCAAAGCAATCAGCCCCAGCATTTT. Its protein is CASSHQSNQPQHF. The V gene is TRBV3-1, the J gene TRBJ1-5, with D uncertain. CDR1 is LGHDT and CDR2 is YNNKEL in the germline V gene (reference sequence). CDR3 size: 13 residues. V dropped 8 bases and J dropped 1 base, with 9 bases sitting between them.

This clonotype was seen only a few times. The J gene is TRBJ1-4, the V gene TRBV12-3 or TRBV12-4; D not certain. Between the trimmed V and J ends, which lost 6 bases and 8 bases, there was a span of 13 bases. CDR3 length: 13 amino acids. The DNA for the CDR3 is TGTGCCAGCAGCGAAACCAGCGGGGAAAAACTGTTTTTT. Protein sequence: CASSETSGEKLFF.

This rearrangement joins TRBV12-3 or TRBV12-4 to TRBJ1-1, with D unclear. Trimming cost V 5 bases and J 1 base, with 8 bases left between them. This CDR3 comprises 13 residues. As DNA, the CDR3 is TGTGCCAGCAGTGCAGGCAAGAACACTGAAGCTTTCTTT. Its translation is CASSAGKNTEAFF.

The genes are TRBV5-4 and TRBJ2-2, with 10 bases aligning to TRBD2. The CDR3 runs 18 residues. The V segment lost 3 bases and the J segment 3 bases; nucleotides outside the gene matches: 11. Germline-derived CDR1 and CDR2 are SGHNT and YYREEE (reference sequence). CDR3 nucleotides: TGTGCCAGCAGCTACAAAGCCAATAGCGGGGGGTACACCGGGGAGCTGTTTTTT. It yields the protein CASSYKANSGGYTGELFF.

The rearrangement links TRBV5-1 to TRBJ2-5, with TRBD1 matching 7 bases. Trimming removed 7 bases from V and 5 bases from J; junction bases left unmatched: 11. The CDR3 is 14 amino acids. CDR1 is SGHRS, CDR2 YFSETQ, per germline. The CDR3 sequence is CASGPNGQVETQYF. The CDR3 DNA sequence: TGCGCCAGCGGCCCTAATGGACAGGTGGAGACCCAGTACTTC. The full variable domain, with the rest looked up from reference TRBV5-1 and TRBJ2-5, is KAGVTQTPRYLIKTRGQQVTLSCSPISGHRSVSWYQQTPGQGLQFLFEYFSETQRNKGNFPGRFSGRQFSNSRSEMNVSTLELGDSALYLCASGPNGQVETQYFGPGTRLLVL.

This clonotype has more than one count but fewer than ten. The V call is TRBV2, the J call TRBJ1-1; D may be TRBD1 (5 bases). The CDR3 covers 16 residues. V lost 2 bases and J lost 3, with 16 bases in between. The germline gives CDR1 SNHLY, CDR2 FYNNEI. The DNA for the CDR3 is TGTGCCAGCAGTGAACGCGCGATCCGGGGGGACACTGAAGCTTTCTTT. It translates to CASSERAIRGDTEAFF.

This clonotype showed up just a few times. V usage is TRBV29-1 and J usage is TRBJ2-7; 11 positions match TRBD2. Germline CDR1 SQVTM, CDR2 ANQGSEA. The CDR3 length is 14 residues. V gave up 7 bases and J gave up 3 bases; unmatched junction bases: 8. CDR3 loop: CSASLGLADYEQYF. The CDR3 nucleotides are TGCAGCGCCTCCTTGGGACTAGCGGACTACGAGCAGTACTTC.

The table lists this clonotype with a few counts. The chain combines TRBV7-2 with TRBJ2-7; 10 bases align to TRBD2. Trimming at V came to 0 bases and at J to 3 bases, leaving 11 bases not matched to a gene. Germline V gene lookup returns CDR1 SGHTA and CDR2 FQGNSA. This CDR3 region has 18 residues. The CDR3 here is CASSLAKRGGSRGYEQYF. The CDR3 coding sequence is TGTGCCAGCAGCTTAGCGAAGCGGGGGGGCTCCCGGGGCTACGAGCAGTACTTC.

The V gene is TRBV3-1, the J gene TRBJ1-2; 7 nucleotides align to TRBD1. V shed 5 bases, J shed 7 bases, and the junction held 13 bases outside the gene matches. Germline loops: CDR1 LGHDT, CDR2 YNNKEL (reference sequence). CDR3 size: 15 residues. This CDR3 reads CASSNWDRAVTGYTF. The CDR3 DNA reads as TGTGCCAGCAGCAATTGGGACAGAGCGGTAACTGGCTACACCTTC.

This clonotype was counted a few times. The CDR3 sequence: CSVEGGLNEKLFF. The CDR3 DNA follows: TGCAGCGTTGAGGGGGGGCTAAATGAAAAACTGTTTTTT. The chain carries TRBV29-1 and TRBJ1-4; D might be TRBD1 (6 bases). Trimming pared 3 bases from V and 5 bases from J, leaving 10 bases between. From germline, CDR1 is SQVTM and CDR2 ANQGSEA. The CDR3 is 13 residues long. Full variable domain (remainder filled in from reference TRBV29-1 and TRBJ1-4): SAVISQKPSRDICQRGTSLTIQCQVDSQVTMMFWYRQQPGQSLTLIATANQGSEATYESGFVIDKFPISRPNLTFSTLTVSNMSPEDSSIYLCSVEGGLNEKLFFGSGTQLSVL.

CDR3 DNA: TGTGCCAGCAGTTCCCATACGGGAGACGGCAATCAGCCCCAGCATTTT. Translation: CASSSHTGDGNQPQHF. The V and J genes are TRBV28 and TRBJ1-5; unclear D gene. The V end lost 4 bases, the J end lost 2 bases, and 15 bases lay between the germline ends. The CDR3 spans 16 residues. CDR1 MDHEN and CDR2 SYDVKM come from the germline V gene.